Each of the 3 T cell receptor beta chains below was sequenced from the same sample in a study of vaccination and CD4 T cells after COVID-19. Oncomine TCR Beta short-read sequencing was applied to DNA from cultured CD4+ T cells. It was from cultured CD4+ T cells that genomic DNA was extracted. One entry per CDR3 protein, called by TCRdb with MiXCR from the PCR reads. The table records some 9,900 distinct CDR3 sequences, around 32% of them present only once. The antigens of these receptors remain unknown. Stated treatment: approximately 10-day PBMC culture with coronavirus spike peptide pools or control peptides (ViraFEST assay). Pre-COVID-19 pandemic sampling (2011-2018) yielded the unexposed donor's CD4+ T cells. The sequenced sample consisted of CD4+ T cells from blood, cultured in vitro. All receptors come from a human donor in good health.

This clonotype was seen more than once but under ten times. The DNA for the CDR3 is TGTGCCAGCAGGCCGGGATCTAGCTCCTACGAGCAGTACTTC. Translation gives CASRPGSSSYEQYF. V usage is TRBV2 and J usage is TRBJ2-1, with D possibly matching TRBD2 (5 bases). Gene TRBJ2-7 matches the end of the DNA better, so the J call may be wrong. The CDR3 runs 14 residues. Per the germline V gene, CDR1 is SNHLY and CDR2 is FYNNEI.

The chain employs TRBV7-3 and TRBJ2-2; weak D call: TRBD2 (6 bases). CDR3 size: 13 residues. Germline CDR1 reads SGHTA; CDR2 reads FQGTGA. The germline V and J ends were trimmed by 4 bases and 9 bases, with 12 bases remaining between them. For the CDR3, the DNA is TGTGCCAGCAGCTCGGCGGGATCCCGGGAGCTGTTTTTT. It is translated as CASSSAGSRELFF.

This rearrangement joins TRBV6-5 to TRBJ2-1, with TRBD1 as a possible D gene (7 bases). In germline, CDR1 is MNHEY, CDR2 SVGAGI. This CDR3 contains 16 residues. The germline V and J ends were trimmed by 4 bases and 6 bases, with 19 bases remaining between them. The CDR3 sequence: CASSSRGQGGVNEQFF. CDR3 DNA: TGTGCCAGCAGTTCACGAGGCCAGGGGGGTGTCAATGAGCAGTTCTTC.